This T cell receptor (beta chain) was profiled in a study of cytomegalovirus exposure and HLA in healthy donors. PCR used 60 Vbeta primers and 13 Jbeta primers. Only in-frame clones appear in the TCRdb table, and some are missing; sequencing was by immunoSEQ multiplex PCR. Here the sample spans roughly 180,000 clones, around 85% being singletons. This CDR3 contains 11 residues. Germline loops: CDR1 MDHEN, CDR2 SYDVKM. Trimming took off 10 bases at V and 6 bases at J, with 9 bases between the two ends. The sequencing sample was made of PBMCs. The rearrangement uses TRBV28 and TRBJ1-4, with a tentative D call TRBD1 (6 bases). This receptor was identified in a boy younger than 10 in good health and CMV-seronegative. The CDR3 is CATTGYEKLFF. CDR3 DNA sequence: TGTGCCACCACAGGGTATGAAAAACTGTTTTTT.